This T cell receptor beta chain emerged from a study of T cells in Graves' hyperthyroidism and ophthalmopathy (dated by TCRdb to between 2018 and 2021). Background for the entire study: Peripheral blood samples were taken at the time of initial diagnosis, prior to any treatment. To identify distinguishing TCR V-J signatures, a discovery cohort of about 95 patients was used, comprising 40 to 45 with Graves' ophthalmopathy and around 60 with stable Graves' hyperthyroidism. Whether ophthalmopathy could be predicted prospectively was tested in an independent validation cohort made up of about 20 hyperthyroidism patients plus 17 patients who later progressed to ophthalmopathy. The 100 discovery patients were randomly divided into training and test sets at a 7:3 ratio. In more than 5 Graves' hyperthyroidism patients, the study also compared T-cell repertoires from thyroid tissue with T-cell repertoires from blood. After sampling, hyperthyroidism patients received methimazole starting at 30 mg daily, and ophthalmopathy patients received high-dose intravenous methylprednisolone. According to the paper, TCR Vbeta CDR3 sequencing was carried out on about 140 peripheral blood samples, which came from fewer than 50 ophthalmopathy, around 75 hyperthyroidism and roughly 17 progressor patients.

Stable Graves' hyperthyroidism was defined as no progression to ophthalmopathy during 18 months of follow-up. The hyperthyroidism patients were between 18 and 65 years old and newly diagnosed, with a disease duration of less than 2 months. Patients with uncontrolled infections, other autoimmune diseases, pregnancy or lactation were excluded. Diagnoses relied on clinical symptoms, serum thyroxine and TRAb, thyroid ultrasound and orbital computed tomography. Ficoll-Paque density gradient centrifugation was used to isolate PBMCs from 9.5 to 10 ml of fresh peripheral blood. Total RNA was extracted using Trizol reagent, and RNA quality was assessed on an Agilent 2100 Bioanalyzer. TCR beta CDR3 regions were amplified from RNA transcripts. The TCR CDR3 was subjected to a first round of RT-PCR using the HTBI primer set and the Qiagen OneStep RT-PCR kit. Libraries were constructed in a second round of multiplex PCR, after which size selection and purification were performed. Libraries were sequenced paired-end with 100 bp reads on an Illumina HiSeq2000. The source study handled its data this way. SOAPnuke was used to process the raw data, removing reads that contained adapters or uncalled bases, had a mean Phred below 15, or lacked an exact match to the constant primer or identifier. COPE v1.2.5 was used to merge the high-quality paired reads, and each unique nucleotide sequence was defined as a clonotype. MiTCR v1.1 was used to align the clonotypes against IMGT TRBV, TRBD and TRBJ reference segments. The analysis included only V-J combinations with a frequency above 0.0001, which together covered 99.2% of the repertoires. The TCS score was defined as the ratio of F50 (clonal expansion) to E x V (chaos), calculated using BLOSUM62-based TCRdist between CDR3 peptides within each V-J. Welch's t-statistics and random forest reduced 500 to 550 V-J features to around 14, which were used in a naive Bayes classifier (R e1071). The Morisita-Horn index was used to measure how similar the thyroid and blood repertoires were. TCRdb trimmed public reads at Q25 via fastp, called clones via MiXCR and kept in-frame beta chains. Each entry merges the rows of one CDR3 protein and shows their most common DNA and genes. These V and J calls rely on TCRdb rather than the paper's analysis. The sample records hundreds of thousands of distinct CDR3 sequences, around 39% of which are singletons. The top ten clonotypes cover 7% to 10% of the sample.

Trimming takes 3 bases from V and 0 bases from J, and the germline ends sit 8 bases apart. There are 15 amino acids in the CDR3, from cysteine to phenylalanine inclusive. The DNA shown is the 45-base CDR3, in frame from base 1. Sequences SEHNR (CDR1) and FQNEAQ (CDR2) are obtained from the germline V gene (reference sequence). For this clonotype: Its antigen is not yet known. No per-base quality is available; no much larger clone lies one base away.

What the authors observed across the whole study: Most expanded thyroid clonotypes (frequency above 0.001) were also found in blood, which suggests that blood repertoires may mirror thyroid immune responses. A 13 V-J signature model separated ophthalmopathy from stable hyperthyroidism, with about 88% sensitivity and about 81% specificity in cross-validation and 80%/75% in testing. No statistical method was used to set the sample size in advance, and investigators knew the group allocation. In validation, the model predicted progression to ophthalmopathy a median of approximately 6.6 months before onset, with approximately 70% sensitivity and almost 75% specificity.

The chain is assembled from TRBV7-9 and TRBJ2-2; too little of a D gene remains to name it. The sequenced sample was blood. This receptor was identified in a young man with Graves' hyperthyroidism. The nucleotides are TGTGCCAGCAGCTTGTGGGGTTCGAACACCGGGGAGCTGTTTTTT. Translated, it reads CASSLWGSNTGELFF.